The rows below give T cell receptor beta chains drawn from one sample of a study of post-analysis software for immune sequencing data. TCRdb itself ran the PCR reads through MiXCR, one entry per CDR3 protein. The sample lists a few hundred thousand distinct CDR3 sequences, around 34% seen once, with under 5.5% in the top ten. The sample taken for sequencing was blood. The receptor source for this set is a girl aged 5 to 17 with multiple sclerosis. The CDR3 runs from the conserved cysteine through the conserved F or W.

v_call	j_call	cdr3_aa
TRBV7-6	TRBJ1-2	CASSKTGVGYTF
TRBV27	TRBJ2-2	CASSRGAGGPNTGELFF
TRBV10-3	NA	CAISAGRQETQYF
TRBV5-1	TRBJ1-2	CASSSAIYGYTF
TRBV28	TRBJ2-2	CASSYHNREGELFF
TRBV20-1	TRBJ2-5	CSARTEKNQETQYF
TRBV2	TRBJ2-1	CASSEWGDNEQFF
TRBV5-5	TRBJ1-1	CASQKENAEAFF
TRBV5-1	TRBJ2-3	CASSLAGAGGNADTQYF
TRBV7-9	TRBJ2-5	CASSFAPGETQYF
TRBV7-2	TRBJ2-1	CASSLVRSRQGGNEQFF
TRBV6-5	TRBJ2-1	CASRVLGLAGGNNEQFF
TRBV7-9	TRBJ1-1	CASSFGGAGEAFF
TRBV6-1	TRBJ1-1	CASSLRQRNTEAFF
TRBV10-3	TRBJ2-5	CAIGGGAGETQYF
TRBV11-2	TRBJ2-2	CASSYIGGTGELFF
TRBV7-3	TRBJ2-1	CASSPLGGAGAYNEQFF
TRBV12-3/TRBV12-4	TRBJ1-1	CATSWDWGDTEAFF
TRBV4-1	TRBJ1-2	CASSQDYTAGNDYGYTF
TRBV28	TRBJ2-5	CASSRRDQYF
TRBV6-5	TRBJ1-3	CASGRPGNTIYF
TRBV29-1	TRBJ2-1	CSAERTGNNEQFF
TRBV7-9	TRBJ2-1	CASSLLLPDRWGIRDGQFF
TRBV12-3/TRBV12-4	TRBJ1-2	CASGQSGGYTF
TRBV4-1	NA	CASSHYLSGTSYEQYF
TRBV20-1	TRBJ2-1	CSARVRDWRREGQDEQFF
TRBV28	TRBJ2-3	CASSFNQGSTDTQYF
TRBV5-1	TRBJ2-1	CASSPGSRAYNEQFF
TRBV24-1	TRBJ2-1	CATSDGTSGRRAEQFF
TRBV20-1	TRBJ2-7	CSARDLAGDHEQYF
TRBV10-3	TRBJ2-3	CAISGLAGTDTQYF
TRBV7-2	TRBJ1-5	CASSPGGFSNQPQHF
TRBV20-1	TRBJ2-1	CSASYLTVGSYNEQFF
TRBV29-1	TRBJ2-2	CSVEGSGLAGHTGELFF
TRBV28	TRBJ2-7	CASSPQGGGGTYEQYF
TRBV24-1	TRBJ2-1	CATSGHLYEQFF
TRBV7-2	TRBJ1-2	CASSLVRGILGYTF
TRBV12-3/TRBV12-4	TRBJ2-1	CASYFASGGLDEQFF
TRBV5-1	TRBJ2-1	CASSLGSAYNEQFF
TRBV29-1	TRBJ2-3	CSVALGTDTQYF
TRBV6-6	NA	CASSFADYEQYF
TRBV27	TRBJ1-5	CASSFSGNSNQPQHF
TRBV20-1	TRBJ2-2	CSARGGSGYNTGELFF
TRBV7-3	TRBJ2-4	CASSPQAGIAKNIQYF
TRBV6-1	TRBJ1-4	CASSGGSPQNEKLFF
TRBV10-2	TRBJ2-7	CASSASSGYEQYF